The 13 T cell receptor beta chains given below trace back to one sample, sequenced in a study of graft-versus-host responses after intestinal transplantation. Repertoires were generated with immunoSEQ multiplex PCR, while TCRdb's copy carries only in-frame clones and drops some. The sample carries nearly 7,500 clones, approximately 68% recorded once. From the graft tissue, intraepithelial and lamina propria lymphocytes were released through processing. Source: ileum tissue, taken approximately 8 months after intestinal transplantation. The receptors shown here come from a human patient who received an intestinal transplant, so some T cells may come from the graft donor.

V and J are TRBV6-4 and TRBJ2-7; D might be TRBD1 (5 bases). This CDR3 comprises 14 residues. Germline CDR1 reads MRHNA; CDR2 reads SNTAGT. V lost 4 bases and J lost 2, with 12 bases in between. CDR3 in DNA: TGTGCCAGCAGTGCCTCCGAGACAGCCTACGAGCAGTACGTC. It specifies CASSASETAYEQYV.

The chain couples TRBV6-1 to TRBJ2-2, with a possible D match to TRBD2 (6 bases). The CDR3 sequence is 13 residues long. Germline loops: CDR1 MNHNS, CDR2 SASEGT. The V and J ends lost 4 bases and 5 bases respectively, with 8 bases between them. The CDR3 is CASSGRGTGELFF. Here the CDR3 DNA reads TGTGCCAGCAGTGGACGGGGGACCGGGGAGCTGTTTTTT.

The J gene is TRBJ1-1, the V gene TRBV7-9; no clear D gene. CDR1 SEHNR and CDR2 FQNEAQ come from the germline V gene (reference sequence). The V gene lost 2 bases and the J gene lost 3 bases, with 7 bases spanning the gap. This CDR3 is built from 13 residues. The CDR3 DNA reads TGTGCCAGCAGCTTACATAAGGACACTGAAGCTTTCTTT. Protein: CASSLHKDTEAFF.

The chain's CDR3 is CASSQQGFNQPQHF. In DNA form, the CDR3 reads TGTGCCAGCAGCCAACAGGGTTTCAATCAGCCCCAGCATTTT. The chain combines TRBV16 with TRBJ1-5, with D perhaps matching TRBD1 (5 bases). The V end was cut by 2 bases, the J end by 3 bases, with 8 bases between. The CDR3 totals 14 residues. CDR1 KGHSY and CDR2 FQNENV come from the germline V gene.

The chain couples TRBV10-3 to TRBJ2-7; D assignment may be TRBD1 or TRBD2 (5 bases each). Germline CDR1 is ENHRY and CDR2 is SYGVKD. V shed 3 bases and J shed 9 bases, with 21 bases lying between them. CDR3 length equals 15 residues. CDR3 amino acids: CAISESREGPRGQYV. The CDR3 DNA reads TGTGCCATCAGTGAATCACGCGAGGGGCCTCGGGGGCAGTACGTC.

This sequence joins TRBV2 and TRBJ2-1; no clear D gene. Between the trimmed V and J ends, which lost 7 bases and 1 base, there was a span of 14 bases. Per the germline V gene, CDR1 is SNHLY and CDR2 is FYNNEI. The CDR3 is 15 amino acids. The CDR3, as DNA: TGTGCCAGCATGAGGACGAAACTTTCCTACAATGAGCAGTTCTTC. Translating gives CASMRTKLSYNEQFF.

The chain has TRBV7-2 and TRBJ2-5; 14 bases are shared with TRBD2. Trimming removed 5 bases from V and 7 bases from J; junction bases left unmatched: 9. This CDR3 has 16 residues. Germline V gene lookup returns CDR1 SGHTA and CDR2 FQGNSA. CDR3 bases: TGTGCCAGCAGCCCACGACTAGCGGGGGGGCAGGGGACCCAGTACTTC. It is translated as CASSPRLAGGQGTQYF.

This clone was counted only a few times. This sample includes further DNA sequences coding for the same CDR3. The chain employs TRBV9 and TRBJ2-2; TRBD2 is a possible D gene (6 bases). The germline V and J ends were trimmed by 5 bases and 3 bases, with 8 bases remaining between them. Looked up from germline, CDR1 is SGDLS and CDR2 is YYNGEE. CDR3 length equals 13 residues. CDR3 sequence (DNA): TGTGCCAGCAGTGGGAGGTACACCGGGGAGCTGTTTTTT. Its protein product is CASSGRYTGELFF.

This clone has only one observation. The chain couples TRBV10-3 to TRBJ1-1, with D possibly being TRBD1 (6 bases). The CDR3 runs 15 residues. The germline V gene encodes CDR1 ENHRY and CDR2 SYGVKD. V lost 7 bases and J lost 1, with 16 bases in between. The CDR3 spells CAIKEGGHTNTEAFF. CDR3 sequence (DNA): TGTGCCATCAAAGAGGGGGGACATACGAACACTGAAGCTTTCTTT.

V and J are TRBV10-3 and TRBJ1-5, with a weak D call TRBD1 (5 bases). V lost 0 bases and J lost 0, with 12 bases in between. CDR1 and CDR2 (germline): ENHRY, SYGVKD. This CDR3 has 17 amino acids. The CDR3 here is CAISESWGLNSNQPQHF. The CDR3 DNA is TGTGCCATCAGTGAGTCCTGGGGGTTAAATAGCAATCAGCCCCAGCATTTT.

This clone occurred a few times. The sample holds other DNA sequences that translate to the same CDR3. CDR3 nucleotides: TGTGCCAGCAGCTTACAGGGGGCGGGGGCCAACGTCCTGACTTTC. It translates to CASSLQGAGANVLTF. The chain joins TRBV7-9 to TRBJ2-6, with TRBD1 matching over 8 bases. This CDR3 spans 15 amino acids. Germline V gives CDR1 SEHNR, CDR2 FQNEAQ (reference sequence). The V gene end was trimmed by 2 bases and the J gene end by 4 bases; junction bases not matched to a gene: 1.

The genes are TRBV28 and TRBJ2-7; the D is unclear. This CDR3 has 14 amino acids. Germline loops: CDR1 MDHEN, CDR2 SYDVKM. Deletions cut 2 bases from V and 2 bases from J, with 10 bases between. This chain's CDR3 is CASSLPQVPYEQYV. The CDR3 DNA reads as TGTGCCAGCAGTTTACCCCAGGTACCCTACGAGCAGTACGTC.

The gene calls are TRBV28 and TRBJ1-4; TRBD1 aligns across 7 bases. CDR3 length: 12 residues. Per the germline V gene, CDR1 is MDHEN and CDR2 is SYDVKM. The V segment lost 6 bases and the J segment 12 bases; nucleotides outside the gene matches: 7. CDR3 coding DNA: TGTGCCAGCAGGAAGGGGGCCGGGGAACTGTTTTTT. Translation: CASRKGAGELFF.